This T cell receptor beta chain was documented in a study of regulatory T cells in long-lasting Graves disease. The CDR3 loop spans 16 amino acids. V dropped 5 bases and J dropped 5; count of bases not matched to a gene: 15. Germline V lookup: CDR1 SEHNR, CDR2 FQNEAQ (reference sequence). Study results and limitations: TRBV28 was favored in persistent disease, as were TRBJ1-2 and TRBJ2-5. Whereas new patients shared 966 public clonotypes, persistent patients shared more, at about 3,000.

Arm-PCR with iRepertoire HTBI primers amplified the CDR3 regions for these TCR beta libraries. TCRdb recomputed calls from the multiplex PCR reads with MiXCR, one row per CDR3 protein. The data show approximately 440,000 distinct CDR3 sequences, around 15% seen once. Specified time point: newly diagnosed GD, antithyroid drugs for less than 3 months. RNA from PBMCs was the source of the TCR library. This clonotype was seen a single time. Its antigen remains unidentified. The same specimen was also included in a second study, on T cells in Graves' hyperthyroidism and ophthalmopathy. As that study records: Blood also carried most thyroid clonotypes expanded above 0.001. A 13 V-J model separated ophthalmopathy from stable hyperthyroidism.

The sequencing here drew on peripheral blood mononuclear cells (PBMCs), taken at new diagnosis, from a patient treated with antithyroid drugs. The sequence was obtained from a man aged 40-50 years with Graves disease. The gene calls are TRBV7-9 and TRBJ2-7; 7 nucleotides line up with TRBD1. CDR3 coding DNA: TGTGCCAGCAGCAGAATAGACAGGGATTCATGGGACGAGCAGTACTTC. It specifies CASSRIDRDSWDEQYF.